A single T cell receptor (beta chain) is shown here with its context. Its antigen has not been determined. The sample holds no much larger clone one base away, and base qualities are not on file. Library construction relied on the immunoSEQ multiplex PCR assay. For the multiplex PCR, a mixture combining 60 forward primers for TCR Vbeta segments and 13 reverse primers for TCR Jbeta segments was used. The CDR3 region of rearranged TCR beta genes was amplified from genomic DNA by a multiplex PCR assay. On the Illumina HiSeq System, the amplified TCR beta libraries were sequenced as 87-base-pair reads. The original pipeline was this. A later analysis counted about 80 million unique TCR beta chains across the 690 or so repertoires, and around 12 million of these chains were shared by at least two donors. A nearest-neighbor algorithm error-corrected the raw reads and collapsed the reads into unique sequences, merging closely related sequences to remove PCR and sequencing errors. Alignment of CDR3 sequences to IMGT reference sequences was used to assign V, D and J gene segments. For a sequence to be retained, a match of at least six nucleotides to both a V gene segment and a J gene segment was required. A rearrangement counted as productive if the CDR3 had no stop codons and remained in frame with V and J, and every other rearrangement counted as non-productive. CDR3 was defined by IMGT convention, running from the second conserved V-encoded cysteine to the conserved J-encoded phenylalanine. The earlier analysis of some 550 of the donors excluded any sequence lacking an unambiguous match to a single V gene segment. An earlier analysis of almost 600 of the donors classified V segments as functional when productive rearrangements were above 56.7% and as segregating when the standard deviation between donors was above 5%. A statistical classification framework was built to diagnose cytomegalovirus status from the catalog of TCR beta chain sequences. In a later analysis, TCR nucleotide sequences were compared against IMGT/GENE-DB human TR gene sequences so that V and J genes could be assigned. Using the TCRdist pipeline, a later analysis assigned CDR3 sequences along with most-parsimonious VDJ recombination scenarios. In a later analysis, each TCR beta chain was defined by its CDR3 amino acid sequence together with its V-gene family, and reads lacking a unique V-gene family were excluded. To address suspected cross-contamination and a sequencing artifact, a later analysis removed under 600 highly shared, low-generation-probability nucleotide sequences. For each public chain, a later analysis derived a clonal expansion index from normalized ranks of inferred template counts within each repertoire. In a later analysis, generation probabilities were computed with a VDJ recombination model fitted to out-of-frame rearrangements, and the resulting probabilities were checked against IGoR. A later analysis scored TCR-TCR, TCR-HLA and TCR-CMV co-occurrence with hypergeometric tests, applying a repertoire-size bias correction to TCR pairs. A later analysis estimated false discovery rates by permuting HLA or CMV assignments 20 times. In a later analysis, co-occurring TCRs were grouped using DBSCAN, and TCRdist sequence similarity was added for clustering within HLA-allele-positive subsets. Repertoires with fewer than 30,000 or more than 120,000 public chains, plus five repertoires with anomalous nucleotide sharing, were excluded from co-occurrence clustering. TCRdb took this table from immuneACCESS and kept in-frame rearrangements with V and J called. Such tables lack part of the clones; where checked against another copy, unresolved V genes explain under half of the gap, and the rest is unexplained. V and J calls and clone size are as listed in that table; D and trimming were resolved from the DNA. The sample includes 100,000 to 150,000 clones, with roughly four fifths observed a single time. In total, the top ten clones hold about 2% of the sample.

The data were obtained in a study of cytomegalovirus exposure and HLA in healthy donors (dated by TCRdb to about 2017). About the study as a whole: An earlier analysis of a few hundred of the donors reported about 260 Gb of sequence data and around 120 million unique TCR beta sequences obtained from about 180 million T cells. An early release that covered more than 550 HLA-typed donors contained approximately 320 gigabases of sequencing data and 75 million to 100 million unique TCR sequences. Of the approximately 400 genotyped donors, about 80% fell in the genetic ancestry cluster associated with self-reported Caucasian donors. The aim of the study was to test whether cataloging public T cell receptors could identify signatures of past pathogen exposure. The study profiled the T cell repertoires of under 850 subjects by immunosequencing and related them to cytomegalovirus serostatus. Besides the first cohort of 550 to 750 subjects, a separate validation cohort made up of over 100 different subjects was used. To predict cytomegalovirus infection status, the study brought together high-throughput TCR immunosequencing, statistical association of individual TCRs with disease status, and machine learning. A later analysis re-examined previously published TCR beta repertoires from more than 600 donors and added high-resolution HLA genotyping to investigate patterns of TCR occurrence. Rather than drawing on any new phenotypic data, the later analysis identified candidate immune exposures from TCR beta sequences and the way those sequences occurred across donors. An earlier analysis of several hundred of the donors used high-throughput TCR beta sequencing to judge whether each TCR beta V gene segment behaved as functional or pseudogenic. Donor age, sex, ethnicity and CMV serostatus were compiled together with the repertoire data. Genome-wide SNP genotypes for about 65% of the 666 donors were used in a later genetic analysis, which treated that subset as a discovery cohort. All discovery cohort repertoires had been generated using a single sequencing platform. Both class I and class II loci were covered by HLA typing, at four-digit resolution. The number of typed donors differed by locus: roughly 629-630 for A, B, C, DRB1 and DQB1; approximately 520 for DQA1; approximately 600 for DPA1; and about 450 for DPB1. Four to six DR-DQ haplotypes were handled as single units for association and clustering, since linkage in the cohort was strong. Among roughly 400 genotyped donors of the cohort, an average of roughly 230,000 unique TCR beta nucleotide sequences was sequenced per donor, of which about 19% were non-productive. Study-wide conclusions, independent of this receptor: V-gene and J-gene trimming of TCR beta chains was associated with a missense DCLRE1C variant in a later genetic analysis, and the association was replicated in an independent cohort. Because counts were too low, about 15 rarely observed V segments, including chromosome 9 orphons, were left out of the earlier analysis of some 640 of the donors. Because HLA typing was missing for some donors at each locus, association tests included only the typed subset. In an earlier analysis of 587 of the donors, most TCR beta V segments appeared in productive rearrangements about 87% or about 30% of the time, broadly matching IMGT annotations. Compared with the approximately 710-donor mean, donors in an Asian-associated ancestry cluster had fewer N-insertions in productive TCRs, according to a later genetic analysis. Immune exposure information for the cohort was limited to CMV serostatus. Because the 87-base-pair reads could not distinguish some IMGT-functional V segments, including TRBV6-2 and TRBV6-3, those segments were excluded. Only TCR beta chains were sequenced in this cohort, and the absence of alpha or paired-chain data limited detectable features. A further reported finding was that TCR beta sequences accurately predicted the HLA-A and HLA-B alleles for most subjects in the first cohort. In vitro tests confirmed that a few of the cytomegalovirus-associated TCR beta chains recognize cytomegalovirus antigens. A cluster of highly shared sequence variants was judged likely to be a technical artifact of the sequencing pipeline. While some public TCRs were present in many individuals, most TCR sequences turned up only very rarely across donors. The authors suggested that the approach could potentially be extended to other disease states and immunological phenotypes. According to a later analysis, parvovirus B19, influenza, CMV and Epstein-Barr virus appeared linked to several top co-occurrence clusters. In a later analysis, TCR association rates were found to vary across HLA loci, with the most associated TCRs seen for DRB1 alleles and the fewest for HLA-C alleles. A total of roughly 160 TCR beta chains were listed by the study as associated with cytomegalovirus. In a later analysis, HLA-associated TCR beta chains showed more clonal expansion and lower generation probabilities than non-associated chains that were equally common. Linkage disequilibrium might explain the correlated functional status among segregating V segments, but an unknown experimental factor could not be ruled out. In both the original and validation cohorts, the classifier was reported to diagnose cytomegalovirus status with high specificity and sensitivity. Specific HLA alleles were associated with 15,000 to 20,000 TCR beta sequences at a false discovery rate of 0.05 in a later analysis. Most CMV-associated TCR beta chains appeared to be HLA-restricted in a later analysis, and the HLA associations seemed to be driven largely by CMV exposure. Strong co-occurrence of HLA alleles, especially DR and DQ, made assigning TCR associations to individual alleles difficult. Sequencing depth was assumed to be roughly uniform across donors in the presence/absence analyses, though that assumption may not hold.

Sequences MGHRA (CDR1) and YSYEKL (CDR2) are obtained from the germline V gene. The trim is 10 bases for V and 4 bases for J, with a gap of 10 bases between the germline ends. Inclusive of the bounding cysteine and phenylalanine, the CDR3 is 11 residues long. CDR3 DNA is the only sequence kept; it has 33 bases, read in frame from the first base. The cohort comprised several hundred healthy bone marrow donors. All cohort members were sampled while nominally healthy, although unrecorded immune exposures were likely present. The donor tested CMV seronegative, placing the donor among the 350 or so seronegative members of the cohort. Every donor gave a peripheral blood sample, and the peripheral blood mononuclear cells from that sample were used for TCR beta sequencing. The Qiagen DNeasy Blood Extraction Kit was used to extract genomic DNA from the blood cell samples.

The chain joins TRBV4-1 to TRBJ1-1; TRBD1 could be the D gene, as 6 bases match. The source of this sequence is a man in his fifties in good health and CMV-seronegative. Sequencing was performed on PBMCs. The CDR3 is CATRTATEAFF. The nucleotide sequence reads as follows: TGCGCCACCCGGACAGCCACTGAAGCTTTCTTT.